A single sample is the source of the 30 T cell receptor beta chains below, sequenced in a study of regulatory T cells in long-lasting Graves disease. Arm-PCR with iRepertoire HTBI primers amplified the CDR3 regions for these TCR beta libraries. TCRdb recomputed calls from the multiplex PCR reads with MiXCR, one row per CDR3 protein. The table includes under 450,000 distinct CDR3 sequences, approximately 12% detected once. Time point given: newly diagnosed GD, antithyroid drugs for less than 3 months. RNA extracted from PBMCs served as the sequencing template. This sample also belongs to another study, concerning T cells in Graves' hyperthyroidism and ophthalmopathy.

The sample in question was peripheral blood mononuclear cells (PBMCs), obtained at new diagnosis, from a patient treated with antithyroid drugs. These receptors were obtained from a woman between 18 and 30 years old with Graves disease.

The chain employs TRBV2 and TRBJ2-7; 9 positions match TRBD2. The CDR3 length is 14 residues. Germline CDR1 and CDR2: SNHLY and FYNNEI. V lost 7 bases and J lost 3; bases outside the gene matches: 7. The CDR3, as DNA: TGTGCCAGCATTAAGCGGGGGGCTAACTACGAGCAGTACGTC. It is translated as CASIKRGANYEQYV.

The chain combines TRBV6-1 with TRBJ2-2, with D perhaps TRBD1 or TRBD2 (6 bases each). V was clipped by 5 bases and J by 7 bases, with 14 bases between them. The CDR3 is 14 residues long. Germline-derived CDR1 and CDR2 are MNHNS and SASEGT. CDR3 amino acids: CASSSWGAGGELFF. CDR3 in DNA: TGTGCCAGCAGTTCGTGGGGGGCTGGCGGGGAGCTGTTTTTT.

Turning to this clonotype: Being one base from a much bigger clone, this may be a read error. This chain uses TRBV28 with TRBJ1-4; possibly TRBD1 for D (5 bases). The V gene lost 6 bases and the J gene lost 13 bases, with 21 bases spanning the gap. The CDR3 extends over 14 amino acids. CDR1 and CDR2 (germline): MDHEN, SYDVKM. In nucleotides, the CDR3 is TGTGCCAGCAGCTCGTTTGGGGGGACGGGAAGACTGTTTTTT. Its translation: CASSSFGGTGRLFF. Full variable domain (rest looked up from reference TRBV28 and TRBJ1-4): DVKVTQSSRYLVKRTGEKVFLECVQDMDHENMFWYRQDPGLGLRLIYFSYDVKMKEKGDIPEGYSVSREKKERFSLILESASTNQTSMYLCASSSFGGTGRLFFGSGTQLSVL.

This clonotype was seen many times. The gene calls are TRBV27 and TRBJ2-5; D is uncertain. CDR3 length: 14 residues. Germline CDR1 and CDR2: MNHEY and SMNVEV (reference sequence). The V end was cut by 2 bases, the J end by 5 bases, with 12 bases between. CDR3 loop: CASSLTRYRETQYF. In nucleotides, the CDR3 is TGTGCCAGCAGTTTAACACGATACCGGGAGACCCAGTACTTC.

The chain combines TRBV6-4 with TRBJ1-2; weak D call: TRBD1 (5 bases). This CDR3 contains 13 residues. Trimming pared 5 bases from V and 6 bases from J, leaving 13 bases between. CDR1 MRHNA and CDR2 SNTAGT come from the germline V gene. CDR3 DNA sequence: TGTGCCAGCAGTTATCCAGGGATGAATGGCTACACCTTC. Translation: CASSYPGMNGYTF.

This clonotype was seen at least ten times. The CDR3 nucleotides are TGTGCCAGCAGTCCCTGGACCAGATCCTTACGTCAGCCCCAGCATTTT. It specifies CASSPWTRSLRQPQHF. The rearrangement links TRBV28 to TRBJ1-5; D unclear. Germline CDR1 is MDHEN and CDR2 is SYDVKM. The CDR3 length is 16 residues. V lost 5 bases to trimming and J lost 6 bases, with 20 bases between them.

This clonotype was detected ten times or more. This chain links TRBV11-1 with TRBJ2-1; D possibly corresponds to TRBD2 (6 bases). The CDR3 consists of 17 residues. Germline loops: CDR1 SGHAT, CDR2 FQDESV (reference sequence). Trimming took off 2 bases at V and 3 bases at J, with 17 bases between the two ends. The CDR3 sequence is CASSLKEGLPFYNEQFF. The CDR3, as DNA: TGTGCCAGCAGCTTAAAGGAGGGACTGCCCTTCTACAATGAGCAGTTCTTC.

The rearrangement links TRBV11-3 to TRBJ1-1; TRBD1 is a possible D gene (5 bases). This CDR3 comprises 15 residues. Germline CDR1 and CDR2: SGHNT and YENEEA. The V and J ends lost 5 bases and 3 bases respectively, with 16 bases between them. In DNA, the CDR3 is TGTGCCAGCAGCCCTGGCGGGGGAACGTACACTGAAGCTTTCTTT. Protein: CASSPGGGTYTEAFF.

Many counts were recorded for this clonotype. The rearrangement joins TRBV6-1 to TRBJ1-5; D is ambiguous. This CDR3 is 14 amino acids long. V dropped 6 bases and J dropped 0 bases, with 9 bases sitting between them. The germline CDR1 and CDR2 sequences are MNHNS and SASEGT. CDR3 in DNA: TGTGCCAGCAGCCAGACGGTTAGCAATCAGCCCCAGCATTTT. This codes for CASSQTVSNQPQHF.

The V call is TRBV20-1, the J call TRBJ2-1; D is uncertain. The germline CDR1 and CDR2 sequences are DFQATT and SNEGSKA (reference sequence). This CDR3 region has 14 residues. Trimming removed 3 bases at V and 0 bases at J, with 9 bases between. In nucleotides, the CDR3 is TGCAGTGCTAGTGCCCCCAGCTCCTACAATGAGCAGTTCTTC. Protein: CSASAPSSYNEQFF.

This clonotype has only a few counts. This chain connects TRBV5-1 to TRBJ2-1; 15 bases fit TRBD2. The CDR3 contains 19 residues. The V gene end was trimmed by 3 bases and the J gene end by 5 bases; junction bases not matched to a gene: 12. Per germline, CDR1 SGHRS and CDR2 YFSETQ. CDR3 coding DNA: TGCGCCAGCAGCTATTGGACTAGCGGGGGGGCGATTTTAGACAATGAGCAGTTCTTC. Amino acid sequence: CASSYWTSGGAILDNEQFF.

The V call is TRBV7-9, the J call TRBJ1-2, with D possibly being TRBD1 (5 bases). V was pared by 5 bases and J by 8 bases, with 21 bases between. CDR3 length equals 15 residues. Germline CDR1 and CDR2: SEHNR and FQNEAQ (reference sequence). CDR3 in amino acids: CASSQVGSDTRGYTF. CDR3 DNA sequence: TGTGCCAGCAGCCAAGTGGGGTCGGACACCAGGGGCTACACCTTC.

Ten or more counts support this clonotype. The genes are TRBV7-3 and TRBJ1-1; D is uncertain. V was cut by 4 bases and J by 0 bases, with 12 bases left in between. The CDR3 runs to 15 residues. In germline, CDR1 is SGHTA, CDR2 FQGTGA. CDR3 nucleotides: TGTGCCAGCAGCTCTCCCCCAACCATGAACACTGAAGCTTTCTTT. This encodes CASSSPPTMNTEAFF. Supplemented by reference TRBV7-3 and TRBJ1-1, the full variable domain reads GAGVSQTPSNKVTEKGKYVELRCDPISGHTALYWYRQSLGQGPEFLIYFQGTGAADDSGLPNDRFFAVRPEGSVSTLKIQRTERGDSAVYLCASSSPPTMNTEAFFGQGTRLTVV.

A word on this clonotype: One base away lies a much larger clone, so this may be a sequencing read error. The chain links TRBV29-1 to TRBJ2-1, with a possible D match to TRBD2 (6 bases). The CDR3 sequence is 18 residues long. Germline V lookup: CDR1 SQVTM, CDR2 ANQGSEA. CDR3 nucleotides: TGCAGCGTTGAAGTTTTCGGCCCCGGGGGAGGTATATCTGATGAGCAGCTCTTC. Residues: CSVEVFGPGGGISDEQLF.

This clonotype has at least ten counts. CDR3 sequence: CASSQLRASGEKLFF. CDR3 in DNA: TGTGCCAGCAGTCAACTCAGGGCATCCGGTGAAAAACTGTTTTTT. The rearrangement joins TRBV6-1 to TRBJ1-4; D might be TRBD1 (5 bases). The CDR3 spans 15 residues. Germline CDR1 is MNHNS and CDR2 is SASEGT. The germline V and J ends were trimmed by 5 bases and 7 bases, with 17 bases remaining between them.

This clonotype has at least ten counts. The chain uses TRBV28 and TRBJ2-1; D possibly corresponds to TRBD2 (6 bases). Germline-derived CDR1 and CDR2 are MDHEN and SYDVKM. This CDR3 has 15 amino acids. Trimming stripped 10 bases from V and 4 bases from J, with 20 bases between. This chain's CDR3 is CATYSRLAEYNEQFF. The CDR3 nucleotides are TGTGCCACCTACTCCCGTTTAGCGGAATACAATGAGCAGTTCTTC.

The chain joins TRBV20-1 to TRBJ2-5; the D is unclear. CDR3 size: 14 residues. Germline values: CDR1 DFQATT, CDR2 SNEGSKA (reference sequence). V shed 1 base and J shed 5 bases, with 14 bases lying between them. The CDR3 DNA reads TGCAGTGCTAGAGTGGGGTACGAACGGGAGACCCAGTACTTC. This translates into CSARVGYERETQYF.

This clonotype appeared many times. The DNA of the CDR3 is TGTGCCAGCAGCCCGGAATCAACCAATGAGCAGTTCTTC. Its protein is CASSPESTNEQFF. This chain links TRBV11-1 with TRBJ2-1; D gene ambiguous. The CDR3 consists of 13 residues. Germline values: CDR1 SGHAT, CDR2 FQDESV (reference sequence). Trimming stripped 5 bases from V and 6 bases from J, with 11 bases between.

The chain combines TRBV11-2 with TRBJ2-7; no reliable D call. From germline, CDR1 is SGHAT and CDR2 FQNNGV. This CDR3 has 12 amino acids. The V end was cut by 5 bases, the J end by 5 bases, with 10 bases between. In nucleotides, the CDR3 is TGTGCCAGCAGCCACAGTTGGGACGAGCAGTACTTC. Translating it yields CASSHSWDEQYF.

This clonotype has at least ten counts. This likely comes from a read error, as the CDR3 has no conserved phenylalanine or tryptophan at its end. The limits of the CDR3 on the DNA are not certain, so only TCRdb's listed CDR3 is given. The CDR3: CASNEGVRDRLNLS. V gene TRBV2 combines with J gene TRBJ1-1; the table calls TRBD1, which could not be checked here. 14 amino acids form the CDR3, both terminal residues included. Germline V CDR1 and CDR2: SNHLY, FYNNEI.

This clonotype was picked up many times. The chain combines TRBV7-2 with TRBJ1-1; no firm D call. Germline CDR1 SGHTA, CDR2 FQGNSA. The CDR3 is made up of 14 amino acids. The V end was cut by 2 bases, the J end by 4 bases, with 11 bases between. The CDR3 DNA follows: TGTGCCAGCAGCTTACGGGTCCGGGGCACTGAAGCTTTCTTT. Its translation is CASSLRVRGTEAFF.

This clonotype was recorded many times. The V call is TRBV12-3 or TRBV12-4, the J call TRBJ2-2; perhaps TRBD1 as D (6 bases). The germline V and J ends were trimmed by 7 bases and 4 bases, with 13 bases remaining between them. The CDR3 runs to 14 residues. The CDR3 protein is CASTTQGFTGELFF. In DNA, the CDR3 is TGTGCCAGCACCACACAGGGTTTCACCGGGGAGCTGTTTTTT.

Many counts were recorded for this clonotype. J is TRBJ1-1 and V is TRBV5-1, with D possibly matching TRBD1 (6 bases). CDR3 length: 12 residues. V lost 4 bases and J lost 10, with 14 bases in between. Germline V gene data show CDR1 as SGHRS and CDR2 as YFSETQ. CDR3 bases: TGCGCCAGCAGCCCTAACAGGGAAGGAGCTTTCTTT. Its protein is CASSPNREGAFF.

In its sample, this clonotype was seen many times. The chain recombines TRBV29-1 with TRBJ2-7, with TRBD2 identical over 9 bases. Germline V CDR1 and CDR2: SQVTM, ANQGSEA. This CDR3 region has 14 residues. The ends lost 6 bases at V and 2 bases at J; junction bases unmatched: 8. CDR3: CSVRLAAFPYEQYF. DNA for the CDR3: TGCAGCGTACGACTAGCGGCCTTCCCCTACGAGCAGTACTTC.

This clonotype was observed many times. V is TRBV18 and J is TRBJ2-7; D call uncertain. V lost 1 base, J lost 2 bases, and 18 bases lay in between. Germline V gives CDR1 KGHSH, CDR2 LQKENI. The CDR3 is made up of 17 amino acids. In nucleotides, the CDR3 is TGTGCCAGCTCACCACGTCACGTCGGCCTGCAACCCTACGAGCAGTACTTC. Translating gives CASSPRHVGLQPYEQYF.

This chain connects TRBV24-1 to TRBJ2-7; D not resolved. Trimming cost V 7 bases and J 0 bases, with 3 bases left between them. The CDR3 is 11 amino acids. Germline values: CDR1 KGHDR, CDR2 SFDVKD. The CDR3 DNA reads as TGTGCCACCAGGAGCTCCTACGAGCAGTACTTC. Its translation: CATRSSYEQYF.

Only a few counts were recorded for this clonotype. This may come from a read error, since a much larger clone is one base off. The rearrangement links TRBV6-2 or TRBV6-3 to TRBJ1-5; possibly TRBD1 for D (6 bases). The CDR3 spans 16 residues. Germline CDR1 reads MNHEY; CDR2 reads SVGEGT. The CDR3 sequence is CACRRQEARVDQPQHF. The CDR3 DNA follows: TGTGCCTGCAGGAGACAGGAGGCTCGGGTGGATCAGCCCCAGCATTTT.

This clonotype was picked up a small number of times. This chain joins TRBV5-1 and TRBJ2-7, with D perhaps TRBD1 or TRBD2 (6 bases each). Germline V gene sequence: CDR1 SGHRS, CDR2 YFSETQ. The ends were cut back, 4 bases at V and 0 bases at J, with 17 bases in the middle. The CDR3 totals 16 residues. The CDR3 loop is CASSLAGGTHSYEQYF. Written as DNA, the CDR3 is TGCGCCAGCAGCCTAGCTGGGGGGACACACTCCTACGAGCAGTACTTC. The full variable domain, with the rest looked up from reference TRBV5-1 and TRBJ2-7, is KAGVTQTPRYLIKTRGQQVTLSCSPISGHRSVSWYQQTPGQGLQFLFEYFSETQRNKGNFPGRFSGRQFSNSRSEMNVSTLELGDSALYLCASSLAGGTHSYEQYFGPGTRLTVT.

A single count supports this clonotype. A single base separates this from a much larger clone, so it may be a read error. V gene TRBV6-2 or TRBV6-3 combines with J gene TRBJ2-5; TRBD1 matches at 9 bases. The closer fit of TRBJ2-7 to the DNA end suggests the J call may be wrong. The V gene's germline CDR1 is MNHEY and CDR2 SVGEGT. CDR3 size: 14 residues. The CDR3 loop is CASLLGQGSYEQYF. DNA for the CDR3: TGTGCCAGCTTACTAGGACAGGGGAGCTACGAGCAGTACTTC.

In its sample, this clonotype was seen many times. The J gene is TRBJ2-5, the V gene TRBV11-2; possible D gene TRBD2, 5 bases. CDR3 size: 15 residues. Germline V gene data show CDR1 as SGHAT and CDR2 as FQNNGV. The V end lost 0 bases, the J end lost 2 bases, and 10 bases lay between the germline ends. DNA for the CDR3: TGTGCCAGCAGCTTAGAGCCCACGGGGCAAGAGACCCAGTACTTC. Its protein product is CASSLEPTGQETQYF.